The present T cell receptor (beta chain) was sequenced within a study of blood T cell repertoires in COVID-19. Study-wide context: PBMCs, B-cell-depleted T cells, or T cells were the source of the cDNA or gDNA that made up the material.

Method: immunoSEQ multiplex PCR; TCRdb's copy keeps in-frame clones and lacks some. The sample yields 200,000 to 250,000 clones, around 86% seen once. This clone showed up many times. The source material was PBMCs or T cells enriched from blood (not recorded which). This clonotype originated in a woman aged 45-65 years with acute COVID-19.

CDR3 protein: CAHRGEDGYTF. As DNA, the CDR3 is TGCGCCCACCGTGGGGAGGATGGCTACACCTTC. The chain carries TRBV4-3 and TRBJ1-2; D unresolved. Germline V gene lookup returns CDR1 LGHNA and CDR2 YSLEER. Trimming stripped 11 bases from V and 6 bases from J, with 13 bases between. This CDR3 has 11 amino acids.